The rows below give T cell receptor beta chains drawn from one sample of a study of blood T cell repertoires in COVID-19. TCRdb's copy holds only in-frame clones and misses some; the assay was immunoSEQ multiplex PCR. Of a few hundred thousand clones in the sample, 75% to 90% were seen once. Material for sequencing was peripheral blood. Receptors originate from a woman in her 70s with COVID-19, enrolled during active disease. Each CDR3 is given with its conserved first and last residue. A D gene is named only where the DNA matches it firmly. The size field is filled for only some rows; it gives once, few, many or a size class.

CDR3 DNA | CDR3 protein | J gene | D gene | V gene | clone size
TGTGCCAGCAGTGAAACGGAGGGTCCACCCCTCCACTTT | CASSETEGPPLHF | TRBJ1-6 | - | TRBV6-1 | -
TGTGCCAGCAGTGGTTACGGGACAGGGCAATTTGGAAACACCATATATTTT | CASSGYGTGQFGNTIYF | TRBJ1-3 | TRBD1 | TRBV25-1 | -
TGTGCCAGCAGTCCCAGGGGCCACGAGCAGTACTTC | CASSPRGHEQYF | TRBJ2-7 | - | TRBV28 | once
TGTGCCAGCAGAGTGGGGAGGGGCGGCCACGAGCAGTACTTC | CASRVGRGGHEQYF | TRBJ2-7 | TRBD2 | TRBV28 | -
TGCGCCAGCAGCCAAACAGGTCCGGAGACCCAGTACTTC | CASSQTGPETQYF | TRBJ2-5 | - | TRBV4-3 | -
TGTGCCAGCAGTTACTCGGAGGGGTGGACTGAAGCTTTCTTT | CASSYSEGWTEAFF | TRBJ1-1 | - | TRBV6-2/TRBV6-3 | -
TGTGCCAGCAGCCAGGGGGTCAAGACCATAGGGGGCTACACCTTC | CASSQGVKTIGGYTF | TRBJ1-2 | TRBD1 | TRBV6-5 | once
TGTGCCAGCAGCCCCCCGTTTCTGCGGCAGGGCTATGGCTACACCTTC | CASSPPFLRQGYGYTF | TRBJ1-2 | - | TRBV9 | -
TGTGCCAGCAGTTCTCGGGGAGGGCCTGGGGCCAACGTCCTGACTTTC | CASSSRGGPGANVLTF | TRBJ2-6 | TRBD2 | TRBV2 | -
TGTGCCAGCAGTGTTCAGGGGAAGGGTGAAGCTTTCTTT | CASSVQGKGEAFF | TRBJ1-1 | - | TRBV27 | -
TGTGCCAGCAGTGAAGGCGGGGGGCTCTCCTACAATGAGCAGTTCTTC | CASSEGGGLSYNEQFF | TRBJ2-1 | TRBD2 | TRBV2 | -
TGTGCCAGCAGTTCCATCATCAGGGTTCCCGTGAACACTGAAGCTTTCTTT | CASSSIIRVPVNTEAFF | TRBJ1-1 | - | TRBV27 | -
TGTGCCAGCAGCCGAGGGGGGACAGGGACCTACGAGCAGTACTTC | CASSRGGTGTYEQYF | TRBJ2-7 | TRBD1 | TRBV7-8 | -
TGTGCCACCGCGGGGAGCACAGATACGCAGTATTTT | CATAGSTDTQYF | TRBJ2-3 | - | TRBV24-1 | -
TGCGCCAGCAGCCCTCCGGGATTCTCTGGAAACACCATATATTTT | CASSPPGFSGNTIYF | TRBJ1-3 | - | TRBV4-1 | -
TGTGCCAGCACCGAACGGGGACAGGGGGTATATGGCTACACCTTC | CASTERGQGVYGYTF | TRBJ1-2 | TRBD1 | TRBV2 | once
TGTGCCAGCAGCCACCGGTCTACGGCTAGCGGACCCACCGGGGAGCTGTTTTTT | CASSHRSTASGPTGELFF | TRBJ2-2 | TRBD2 | TRBV3-1/TRBV3-2 | -
TGTGCCACCCTAACAGGGAGCACTGAAGCTTTCTTT | CATLTGSTEAFF | TRBJ1-1 | - | TRBV28 | -
TGTGCCAGCAGTTATCTGGGACAGGGTATCATCCGAGGGAATGAGCAGTTCTTC | CASSYLGQGIIRGNEQFF | TRBJ2-1 | TRBD1 | TRBV28 | once
TGTGCCAGCAGCTTGGAGTACAATAAAGAGACCCAGTACTTC | CASSLEYNKETQYF | TRBJ2-5 | - | TRBV5-4 | once
TGTGCCATCGGGAAGGGGGCGGTCTACGAGCAGTACTTC | CAIGKGAVYEQYF | TRBJ2-7 | TRBD1 | TRBV11-2 | once
TGCGCCAGACACCTAGAAGAGACCCAGTACTTC | CARHLEETQYF | TRBJ2-5 | - | TRBV5-1 | -
TGTGCCAGTAGTATGGGGAGGGGTTTGAACACTGAAGCTTTCTTT | CASSMGRGLNTEAFF | TRBJ1-1 | - | TRBV19 | -
TGCGCCAGCAGCTTCGGGACACCGACCAACTATGGCTACACCTTC | CASSFGTPTNYGYTF | TRBJ1-2 | - | TRBV5-1 | -
TGTGCCTGCTACGTGGGGGCTGAAAAACTGTTTTTT | CACYVGAEKLFF | TRBJ1-4 | - | TRBV30 | -
TGTGCCAGCAGCCAAGAACTAGCATATATCTACGAGCAGTACTTC | CASSQELAYIYEQYF | TRBJ2-7 | - | TRBV3-1/TRBV3-2 | -
TGTGCCAGCAGCTTTAGCGGGGCCGTTTACAATGAGCAGTTCTTC | CASSFSGAVYNEQFF | TRBJ2-1 | TRBD2 | TRBV27 | -
TGTGCCAGCAGTAAGACTAGCGGGGGGGGAAACAATGAGCAGTTCTTC | CASSKTSGGGNNEQFF | TRBJ2-1 | TRBD2 | TRBV2 | -
TGTGCCAGCAGCGCTGGCGGGGGAGTGTACCAAGAGACCCAGTACTTC | CASSAGGGVYQETQYF | TRBJ2-5 | TRBD2 | TRBV9 | -
TGCAGCGTTGCACAGGTTTGGAACATTCAGTACTTC | CSVAQVWNIQYF | TRBJ2-4 | - | TRBV29-1 | once
TGTGCCAGTAGTATCCTAGCGGCCCTCTCTGGGGCCAACGTCCTGACTTTC | CASSILAALSGANVLTF | TRBJ2-6 | TRBD2 | TRBV19 | -
TGTGCCAGCAGTTACGGGCCAGGGAGGAGCACAGATACGCAGTATTTT | CASSYGPGRSTDTQYF | TRBJ2-3 | - | TRBV6-5 | -
TGTGCCAGCAGTGAACAGGGAAAAGGAAACACCATATATTTT | CASSEQGKGNTIYF | TRBJ1-3 | - | TRBV25-1 | -
TGTGCCAGCTCACCAAACAGGGGACTCTACACCTTC | CASSPNRGLYTF | TRBJ1-2 | TRBD1 | TRBV18 | -
TGTGCCAGAATCCCACGCGTAGGACAGGAGGATGATGGCTACACCTTC | CARIPRVGQEDDGYTF | TRBJ1-2 | - | TRBV7-5 | -
TGTGCCTGGAAGAAGACAGGGGCGAGCAATCAGCCCCAGCATTTT | CAWKKTGASNQPQHF | TRBJ1-5 | TRBD1 | TRBV30 | -
TGTGCCAGCAGCGACCTAGGGGGGACAGCGGCCGGGGAGCTGTTTTTT | CASSDLGGTAAGELFF | TRBJ2-2 | - | TRBV11-2 | -
TGCGCCAGCAGCTTGGGGACAGGCGGCACCGGGGAGCTGTTTTTT | CASSLGTGGTGELFF | TRBJ2-2 | TRBD1 | TRBV5-1 | once
TGTGCCAGCACTAGCTCCGGGACAGGGGTTGAAAAACTGTTTTTT | CASTSSGTGVEKLFF | TRBJ1-4 | TRBD1 | TRBV2 | -
TGTGCCAGCAGCCAAACAGGACCCAATCAGCCCCAGCATTTT | CASSQTGPNQPQHF | TRBJ1-5 | - | TRBV14 | -
TGTGCCAGCTCACCGGTAGGGGGCACAGATACGCAGTATTTT | CASSPVGGTDTQYF | TRBJ2-3 | - | TRBV18 | once
TGTGCCAGCAGTGAACCCCGGGGTCTCGGGGAGCTGTTTTTT | CASSEPRGLGELFF | TRBJ2-2 | - | TRBV6-1 | -
TGTGCCAGCAGTGACCCCTGGCCCGTTCGGAACACTGAAGCTTTCTTT | CASSDPWPVRNTEAFF | TRBJ1-1 | - | TRBV2 | -
TGTGCCAGCAGCTTAGATCTCGGGTCGGGGGGGTACGAGCAGTACTTC | CASSLDLGSGGYEQYF | TRBJ2-7 | TRBD2 | TRBV7-2 | -
TGTGCCACCTCTTCGCGGGGGAGCAATCAGCCCCAGCATTTT | CATSSRGSNQPQHF | TRBJ1-5 | - | TRBV19 | -
TGTGCCAGCAGCCAGGCCGGGACTGCTTCCTACGAGCAGTACTTC | CASSQAGTASYEQYF | TRBJ2-7 | - | TRBV3-1/TRBV3-2 | -
TGTGCCAGCAGCCAGGACAATGAGCAGTTCTTC | CASSQDNEQFF | TRBJ2-1 | - | TRBV9 | once
TGTGCCAGCAGTCTAGCGGGGGTCGAGACCCAGTACTTC | CASSLAGVETQYF | TRBJ2-5 | TRBD2 | TRBV6-5 | -
TGTGCCAGCAGACGGACAGGGGATACCTTCTATGGCTACACCTTC | CASRRTGDTFYGYTF | TRBJ1-2 | TRBD1 | TRBV3-1/TRBV3-2 | -
TGTGCCAGCAGCGAGGACAGGGGGCTTGATGAGCAGTTCTTC | CASSEDRGLDEQFF | TRBJ2-1 | TRBD1 | TRBV9 | -
TGTGCCAGCAATGACAGATTTCGAAACACCATATATTTT | CASNDRFRNTIYF | TRBJ1-3 | - | TRBV12-3/TRBV12-4 | few
TGCGCCAGCAGCCAAGATACCCCAGGGAACTATGGCTACACCTTC | CASSQDTPGNYGYTF | TRBJ1-2 | - | TRBV4-3 | -
TGTGCCACCAGCAGAGATCAGGCTTCAGAGAACAATGAGCAGTTCTTC | CATSRDQASENNEQFF | TRBJ2-1 | - | TRBV15 | -
TGTGCCAGCTCACCGGGACAGGGGAGTTCACCCCTCCACTTT | CASSPGQGSSPLHF | TRBJ1-6 | TRBD1 | TRBV18 | -
TGTGCCAGCAGCTACGCCGGGACTAGCGGGGGAGGCAGGCAGTATTTT | CASSYAGTSGGGRQYF | TRBJ2-3 | TRBD2 | TRBV5-6 | -